Each of the 15 T cell receptor beta chains below was sequenced from the same sample in a study of cytomegalovirus exposure and HLA in healthy donors. 60 Vbeta and 13 Jbeta primers were used in PCR. Measured with immunoSEQ multiplex PCR; TCRdb has only the in-frame clones, and not every one. The sample has about 190,000 clones; about 83% are singletons. The sequencing input was PBMCs. These TCRs come from a woman younger than 45 in good health and CMV-seropositive.

The chain links TRBV27 to TRBJ2-7; 8 nucleotides match TRBD2. The CDR3 sequence is 15 residues long. Per the germline V gene, CDR1 is MNHEY and CDR2 is SMNVEV (reference sequence). J lost 6 bases, V lost 5 bases, and 12 bases had no gene match. The CDR3 reads CASSPYGGAEGEQYF. CDR3 DNA: TGTGCCAGCAGTCCCTACGGGGGGGCGGAGGGCGAGCAGTACTTC.

The rearrangement links TRBV6-5 to TRBJ2-3; 8 nucleotides match TRBD2. CDR3 length: 14 residues. Per the germline V gene, CDR1 is MNHEY and CDR2 is SVGAGI. J lost 1 base, V lost 6 bases, and 3 bases had no gene match. The DNA of the CDR3 is TGTGCCAGCAGCAAAGCGGGAGGCACAGATACGCAGTATTTT. It codes for CASSKAGGTDTQYF.

This clone was found many times. The chain has TRBV7-9 and TRBJ2-1; D not certain. Trimming pared 1 base from V and 4 bases from J, leaving 5 bases between. This CDR3 is 13 amino acids long. Germline V CDR1 and CDR2: SEHNR, FQNEAQ (reference sequence). The CDR3 sequence is CASSLGPYNEQFF. For the CDR3, the DNA is TGTGCCAGCAGCTTAGGGCCGTACAATGAGCAGTTCTTC.

This clone was seen a few times. This specimen includes other DNA sequences encoding the same CDR3. This chain connects TRBV18 to TRBJ1-4; D remains ambiguous. Trimming cost V 2 bases and J 5 bases, with 6 bases left between them. Germline V gene data show CDR1 as KGHSH and CDR2 as LQKENI. The CDR3 totals 13 residues. As DNA, the CDR3 is TGTGCCAGCTCACCAGCGGAGAATGAAAAACTGTTTTTT. Its protein product is CASSPAENEKLFF.

The chain uses TRBV28 and TRBJ2-3; weak D call: TRBD2 (6 bases). The CDR3 is 15 amino acids. Germline assignment: CDR1 MDHEN and CDR2 SYDVKM. The V gene lost 3 bases and the J gene lost 0 bases, with 10 bases spanning the gap. The CDR3 DNA sequence: TGTGCCAGCAGTTTCGGGGGTGGGAGCACAGATACGCAGTATTTT. This sequence encodes CASSFGGGSTDTQYF.

The V and J genes are TRBV9 and TRBJ1-3; weak D call: TRBD1 (6 bases). V dropped 0 bases and J dropped 2 bases, with 6 bases sitting between them. CDR1 and CDR2 (germline): SGDLS, YYNGEE. The CDR3 covers 14 residues. The DNA for the CDR3 is TGTGCCAGCAGCGTAGACAGGGCTGGAAACACCATATATTTT. This translates into CASSVDRAGNTIYF.

This rearrangement joins TRBV7-2 to TRBJ1-2; D gene unclear. Germline loops: CDR1 SGHTA, CDR2 FQGNSA. Trimming cost V 5 bases and J 4 bases, with 20 bases left between them. This CDR3 is built from 16 residues. The CDR3 DNA reads as TGTGCCAGCAGCCTACCCCCCGGGGTAGCGCCCTATGGCTACACCTTC. Residues: CASSLPPGVAPYGYTF.

Only a few counts were recorded for this clone. The chain combines TRBV5-1 with TRBJ2-3, with 9 bases lining up with TRBD2. CDR1 is SGHRS and CDR2 is YFSETQ in the germline V gene. The J segment lost 5 bases and the V segment lost 1 base, leaving 5 bases of the junction unmatched. The CDR3 length is 15 residues. In nucleotides, the CDR3 is TGCGCCAGCAGCTTGATAGCGGGGGTAGGAGATACGCAGTATTTT. Residues: CASSLIAGVGDTQYF.

As regards this clone: The junction and the germline gene differ at one end; a read error may be behind it. This chain links TRBV7-8 with TRBJ2-5; D unclear. This CDR3 is 14 amino acids long. CDR1 is SGHVS and CDR2 is FQNEAQ in the germline V gene. The CDR3 bases are TGTGCCAGCAGCGACTTTACGTACCAAGGGACCCAGTACTTC. It yields the protein CASSDFTYQGTQYF. Drawing the rest from reference TRBV7-8 and TRBJ2-5, the complete variable domain is GAGVSQSPRYKVAKRGQDVALRCDPISGHVSLFWYQQALGQGPEFLTYFQNEAQLDKSGLPSDRFFAERPEGSVSTLKIQRTQQEDSAVYLCASSDFTYQGTQYFGPGTRLLVL.

This clone occurred a few times. The V and J genes are TRBV6-1 and TRBJ1-1; D gene ambiguous. The CDR3 sequence is 15 residues long. Trimming removed 5 bases at V and 1 base at J, with 14 bases between. Germline lookup yields CDR1 MNHNS and CDR2 SASEGT. The CDR3 nucleotides are TGTGCCAGCAGTAAGACACTCTCGGAGAACACTGAAGCTTTCTTT. Protein: CASSKTLSENTEAFF.

The chain joins TRBV5-4 to TRBJ1-2, with 8 positions matching TRBD1. Trimming took 4 bases from V and 6 from J; bases not matched to a gene: 8. The CDR3 is 14 residues long. Germline CDR1 is SGHNT and CDR2 is YYREEE (reference sequence). CDR3 sequence reads: CASSHFGQGDGYTF. The CDR3 nucleotides are TGTGCCAGCAGCCATTTTGGACAGGGTGATGGCTACACCTTC.

This chain joins TRBV9 and TRBJ1-6; D is undetermined. The germline V gene has CDR1 SGDLS and CDR2 YYNGEE. There are 14 residues in the CDR3. Trimming removed 4 bases at V and 8 bases at J, with 13 bases between. The DNA of the CDR3 is TGTGCCAGCAGCCTTAGAGGGAGAGATTCACCCCTCCACTTT. Amino acids: CASSLRGRDSPLHF.

The chain links TRBV28 to TRBJ2-1; D not resolved. The CDR3 length is 16 residues. CDR1 is MDHEN, CDR2 SYDVKM, per germline. The V end was cut by 4 bases, the J end by 7 bases, with 20 bases between. CDR3 coding DNA: TGTGCCAGCAGTTCCCGGCCGCCCATCCCCAGGAATGAGCAGTTCTTC. Translated: CASSSRPPIPRNEQFF. Variable domain in full (rest from reference TRBV28 and TRBJ2-1): DVKVTQSSRYLVKRTGEKVFLECVQDMDHENMFWYRQDPGLGLRLIYFSYDVKMKEKGDIPEGYSVSREKKERFSLILESASTNQTSMYLCASSSRPPIPRNEQFFGPGTRLTVL.

This clone has only a few counts. The rearrangement links TRBV5-6 to TRBJ2-7; 9 nucleotides align to TRBD1. Germline V gene sequence: CDR1 SGHDT, CDR2 YYEEEE. CDR3 length: 19 amino acids. V gave up 0 bases and J gave up 0 bases; unmatched junction bases: 13. CDR3 in amino acids: CASSLGQGVMTRTSYEQYF. The DNA of the CDR3 is TGTGCCAGCAGCTTGGGACAGGGGGTTATGACCCGAACCTCCTACGAGCAGTACTTC.

The chain links TRBV9 to TRBJ1-1, with D perhaps TRBD1 (5 bases). This CDR3 comprises 17 residues. Germline CDR1 SGDLS, CDR2 YYNGEE. The ends were cut back, 0 bases at V and 8 bases at J, with 23 bases in the middle. CDR3 loop: CASSVGGFVGPWGEAFF. Written as DNA, the CDR3 is TGTGCCAGCAGCGTAGGAGGTTTTGTGGGCCCGTGGGGCGAAGCTTTCTTT.